The clone carrying this T cell receptor (beta chain) has only one observation. TCRdb itself ran the RACE reads through MiXCR, one entry per CDR3 protein. The table shows under 200,000 distinct CDR3 sequences, with nearly 30% occurring only once. The time point: pre-sensitization, week 0. Treatment in this sample: therapeutic diphenylcyclopropenone sensitization with weekly scalp DPC. This entry belongs to a study of human T cells and chemical hapten exposure. The CDR3 spans 15 residues. CDR1 DFQATT and CDR2 SNEGSKA come from the germline V gene (reference sequence). The V gene end was trimmed by 7 bases and the J gene end by 0 bases; junction bases not matched to a gene: 12.

The chain links TRBV20-1 to TRBJ2-7; 7 nucleotides line up with TRBD2. This clonotype was sampled from a woman aged 30 to 39 with alopecia areata. Some clones in this sample may be carry-over from other donors' samples. Sequencing was performed on whole blood, taken in connection with sensitization to the hapten diphenylcyclopropenone (DPC). CDR3 amino acids: CSVQPPRGGSYEQYF. For the CDR3, the DNA is TGCAGTGTTCAGCCACCTCGCGGGGGCTCCTACGAGCAGTACTTC.